The sequence of this T cell receptor beta chain was determined in a study of control samples from healthy donors and cancer patients (dated by TCRdb to 2018 to 2021). Including cysteine and phenylalanine, the CDR3 has 13 amino acids. This entry keeps only the CDR3 DNA: 39 bases, framed from base 1. Trimming accounts for 3 bases at V and 3 bases at J, while the number of junction bases matched to no gene is 1. For CDR1 and CDR2, the germline V gene (reference sequence) lists LNHDA and SQIVND. The library was built by means of the immunoSEQ multiplex PCR assay. Held by TCRdb, this immuneACCESS table contains in-frame sequences only and omits some clones. Under half of the omission traces to an unresolved V gene where checked; the cause of the rest is unknown. This sample is represented by over 110,000 clones; approximately 91% of them were singletons. Around 9% of the sample belongs to the ten largest clones.

This clone occurred once. What antigen it recognizes has not been identified. Nothing much larger sits one base from this clone, and base qualities are not available. The rearrangement combines TRBV19 with TRBJ1-1; 7 bases in the junction line up with TRBD1. The sequenced sample was blood. The TCR originated in a woman in her twenties or thirties in good health. The CDR3 protein is CASSIDRDTEAFF. The nucleotide sequence reads as follows: TGTGCCAGTAGTATCGACAGGGACACTGAAGCTTTCTTT.